Below, 24 T cell receptor beta chains from the same sample are listed, as sequenced in a study of T cells in women clearing cervical HPV infection listed by TCRdb under 2018. Library prep was done by the immunoSEQ multiplex PCR assay. TCRdb obtained this table from immuneACCESS and retained in-frame rearrangements with V and J assigned. These tables miss some clones; where compared with another copy, unresolved V genes account for less than half of the shortfall, and the remainder is unexplained. The sample table records under 50,000 clones. 0.95% to 1% of the sample rests with the top ten. Sequencing was performed on blood buffy coat. Receptors originate from a woman between 18 and 69 years old with a cervical HPV16 infection that either progressed to CIN3+ or cleared (not recorded which).

Turning to this clone: The CDR3 is cut off 3 residues early in the read; its end comes from the germline J gene. The gene calls are TRBV4-1 and TRBJ2-7, with 10 bases fitting TRBD2. Germline-derived CDR1 and CDR2 are MGHRA and YSYEKL. V dropped 1 base and J dropped 4; count of bases not matched to a gene: 4. The CDR3 runs to 15 residues. The DNA read from the CDR3 is TGCGCCAGCAGCCAAGCTAGCGGGGGATATTACGAG. It specifies CASSQASGGYYE. The CDR3 as a whole reads CASSQASGGYYEQYF.

With regard to this clone: The read is 3 residues too short to cover the CDR3 end, so that end is filled in from the germline J gene. V is TRBV9 and J is TRBJ2-7; D gene unclear. This CDR3 spans 14 amino acids. V lost 1 base, J lost 0 bases, and 8 bases lay in between. Germline-derived CDR1 and CDR2 are SGDLS and YYNGEE. The covered CDR3 bases are TGTGCCAGCAGCGTACAGGTTACCTCCTACGAG. Translating it yields CASSVQVTSYE. From start to end, the CDR3 is CASSVQVTSYEQYF.

Concerning this clone itself: The sequenced fragment ends 3 residues before the CDR3 boundary, so the rest is inferred from the germline J gene. The chain employs TRBV6-2 or TRBV6-3 and TRBJ2-7; 7 bases map to TRBD1. In germline, CDR1 is MNHEY, CDR2 SVGEGT. J lost 1 base, V lost 6 bases, and 12 bases had no gene match. The CDR3 loop spans 16 amino acids. The sequenced part of the CDR3 DNA is TGTGCCAGCAGCGACAGGGCAGGAGCTTTATCCTACGAG. Residues: CASSDRAGALSYE. The CDR3 as a whole reads CASSDRAGALSYEQYF.

On this clone itself: The CDR3 end lies 3 residues beyond the end of the read and is filled in from the germline J gene. This chain joins TRBV20-1 and TRBJ2-3; TRBD1 matches 8 bases. CDR1 and CDR2 from the germline V gene are DFQATT and SNEGSKA (reference sequence). V gave up 4 bases and J gave up 2 bases; unmatched junction bases: 2. The CDR3 totals 13 residues. Partial CDR3 DNA: TGCAGTGCTACAGGGGGCCCCACAGATACG. It codes for CSATGGPTDT. The entire CDR3 protein reads CSATGGPTDTQYF.

To note about this clone: The CDR3 end falls 3 residues outside the read, so it is completed with the germline J gene. V is TRBV20-1 and J is TRBJ2-1; tentatively, D is TRBD2 (6 bases). CDR1 and CDR2 (germline): DFQATT, SNEGSKA (reference sequence). The CDR3 has 14 amino acids. Trimming pared 6 bases from V and 5 bases from J, leaving 17 bases between. The CDR3 protein is CSACRGVADNEQFF. Partial CDR3 DNA: TGCAGTGCGTGCCGTGGGGTAGCGGACAATGAG.

Notes on this clone: The read ends 3 residues early relative to the CDR3; the germline J gene fills the gap. The chain links TRBV10-2 to TRBJ1-4; D may be TRBD1 (5 bases). The germline V gene has CDR1 WSHSY and CDR2 SAAADI. The CDR3 extends over 15 amino acids. V lost 8 bases and J lost 0, with 13 bases in between. Here the CDR3 reads CASADTFATNEKLFF. The DNA read from the CDR3 is TGCGCCAGCGCGGACACCTTTGCAACTAATGAAAAA.

Concerning this clone itself: The read terminates 3 residues ahead of where the CDR3 ends, so the germline J gene completes it. The chain carries TRBV20-1 and TRBJ1-1; a weak D match, TRBD1 (5 bases). The V end lost 3 bases, the J end lost 2 bases, and 10 bases lay between the germline ends. The CDR3 loop spans 13 amino acids. From germline, CDR1 is DFQATT and CDR2 SNEGSKA (reference sequence). Partial CDR3 DNA: TGCAGTGCTAGGGGGCACCTAAACACTGAA. This translates into CSARGHLNTE. The entire CDR3 protein reads CSARGHLNTEAFF.

Points on this clone: From the germline J gene comes the end of the CDR3, since the read stops 3 residues before it. The V call is TRBV19, the J call TRBJ1-2, with a tentative D call TRBD1 (5 bases). The CDR3 consists of 16 residues. CDR1 and CDR2 from the germline V gene are LNHDA and SQIVND (reference sequence). The CDR3 DNA, read in part, is TGTGCCCCCACAGGCTTTCCTGGAATCTCCTACAATGAC. Protein product: CAPTGFPGISYND. The entire CDR3 protein reads CAPTGFPGISYNDYTF.

Turning to this clone: Sequencing ends 3 residues short of the CDR3 end; the germline J gene provides the rest. V is TRBV7-9 and J is TRBJ1-2; D is unresolved. V was cut by 3 bases and J by 0 bases, with 8 bases left in between. From germline, CDR1 is SEHNR and CDR2 FQNEAQ (reference sequence). This CDR3 comprises 14 residues. CDR3 loop: CASSFGPANYGYTF. The CDR3 DNA, read in part, is TGTGCCAGCAGCTTTGGTCCAGCTAACTATGGC.

Note on this clone: From the germline J gene comes the end of the CDR3, since the read stops 3 residues before it. The chain carries TRBV2 and TRBJ2-7; D possibly corresponds to TRBD2 (5 bases). Germline assignment: CDR1 SNHLY and CDR2 FYNNEI. The CDR3 length is 13 residues. The germline V and J ends were trimmed by 8 bases and 2 bases, with 13 bases remaining between them. The DNA read from the CDR3 is TGTGCCAGCGGAGGCCGCACTACCTACGAG. Amino acids: CASGGRTTYE. The full-length CDR3 reads as CASGGRTTYEQYF. The full variable domain, with the rest looked up from reference TRBV2 and TRBJ2-7, is EPEVTQTPSHQVTQMGQEVILRCVPISNHLYFYWYRQILGQKVEFLVSFYNNEISEKSEIFDDQFSVERPDGSNFTLKIRSTKLEDSAMYFCASGGRTTYEQYFGPGTRLTVT.

For this clone: The read terminates 3 residues ahead of where the CDR3 ends, so the germline J gene completes it. The V and J genes are TRBV20-1 and TRBJ2-1; the match to TRBD2 covers 9 bases. Looked up from germline, CDR1 is DFQATT and CDR2 is SNEGSKA (reference sequence). This CDR3 is built from 17 residues. V lost 0 bases, J lost 0 bases, and 6 bases stayed unmatched. Partial CDR3 DNA: TGCAGTGCTAGAGATCTAGCGGGGAAGAGCTCCTACAATGAG. It translates to CSARDLAGKSSYNE. The full CDR3 is CSARDLAGKSSYNEQFF.

On this clone: The junction and the germline gene differ at one end; a read error may be behind it. The read ends 3 residues shy of where the CDR3 ends; the end is completed using the germline J gene. This sample includes further DNA sequences coding for the same CDR3. The chain couples TRBV30 to TRBJ1-3; D is unclear. The CDR3 sequence is 16 residues long. The germline CDR1 and CDR2 sequences are GTSNPN and SVGIG (reference sequence). The CDR3 bases that were read are TGTGCCTGGAGTGTTCCCGTCAAGGGTTCTGGAAACACA. This sequence encodes CAWSVPVKGSGNT. From start to end, the CDR3 is CAWSVPVKGSGNTIYF.

The covered CDR3 bases are TGCAGCGTTGCCGGCCTCTCTGGGGCCAACGTG. Protein: CSVAGLSGANV. The full CDR3 reads CSVAGLSGANVLFF. The chain links TRBV29-1 to TRBJ2-2, with D perhaps TRBD1 (5 bases). The sequence runs out 3 residues before the end of the CDR3; the remainder is reconstructed from the germline J gene. The CDR3 is made up of 14 amino acids. Germline-derived CDR1 and CDR2 are SQVTM and ANQGSEA.

Concerning this clone itself: The sequence runs out 3 residues before the end of the CDR3; the remainder is reconstructed from the germline J gene. The chain carries TRBV20-1 and TRBJ1-2, with TRBD1 identical over 7 bases. Germline assignment: CDR1 DFQATT and CDR2 SNEGSKA (reference sequence). J gave up 6 bases and V 6 bases, and 10 bases lay outside the gene matches. CDR3 length: 13 residues. CDR3: CSALDRSSDGYTF. The part of the CDR3 DNA that was read is TGCAGTGCCCTGGACAGGTCAAGCGATGGC.

To note about this clone: The read terminates 3 residues ahead of where the CDR3 ends, so the germline J gene completes it. The sample contains more than one DNA sequence encoding this CDR3. This rearrangement joins TRBV2 to TRBJ2-3; 8 bases line up with TRBD1. With 4 bases clipped from V and 5 bases from J, the junction kept 8 bases outside the gene matches. The V gene's germline CDR1 is SNHLY and CDR2 FYNNEI. This CDR3 is built from 15 residues. CDR3 bases read: TGTGCCAGCAGTGTTCTCTACAGGGGGAAAGATACG. Translating gives CASSVLYRGKDT. The whole CDR3 protein is CASSVLYRGKDTQYF. Looking up the rest from reference TRBV2 and TRBJ2-3 gives the full variable domain: EPEVTQTPSHQVTQMGQEVILRCVPISNHLYFYWYRQILGQKVEFLVSFYNNEISEKSEIFDDQFSVERPDGSNFTLKIRSTKLEDSAMYFCASSVLYRGKDTQYFGPGTRLTVL.

Of note for this clone: The read stops 3 residues short of the end of the CDR3; the missing end is completed from the germline J gene. The rearrangement joins TRBV12-3 or TRBV12-4 to TRBJ2-7, with D unclear. The CDR3 contains 11 residues. Trimming stripped 5 bases from V and 4 bases from J, with 6 bases between. The CDR3 spells CASSGPYEQYF. The DNA read from the CDR3 is TGTGCCAGCAGTGGGCCGTACGAG.

Points on this clone: The read comes to an end 3 residues before the CDR3 does, leaving the germline J gene to fill in the end. This chain connects TRBV20-1 to TRBJ1-5; D gene unclear. The CDR3 totals 13 residues. V lost 6 bases, J lost 4 bases, and 13 bases lay in between. Germline assignment: CDR1 DFQATT and CDR2 SNEGSKA (reference sequence). The DNA read from the CDR3 is TGCAGTGCAACAAAGACTGAGAATCAGCCC. Protein sequence: CSATKTENQP. The full CDR3 is CSATKTENQPQHF.

A note on this clone: The read terminates 3 residues before the CDR3 end, so the remaining end is supplied by the germline J gene. The chain has TRBV29-1 and TRBJ2-1; 8 bases are a match to TRBD2. Trimming cost V 6 bases and J 9 bases; bases outside gene matches: 10. Germline V gives CDR1 SQVTM, CDR2 ANQGSEA. The CDR3 has 13 amino acids. CDR3 DNA, as far as it was read: TGCAGCGTAGGGACTAGGGGTTTGGGTGAG. Protein sequence: CSVGTRGLGE. The entire CDR3 is CSVGTRGLGEQFF.

To note about this clone: Coverage ceases 3 residues before the CDR3 finishes, and the germline J gene fills in the end. This chain joins TRBV29-1 and TRBJ1-1; no definite D call. Germline V gene data show CDR1 as SQVTM and CDR2 as ANQGSEA. Trimming shortened V by 0 bases and J by 2 bases, and 16 bases separated the two germline ends. This CDR3 region has 16 residues. CDR3 sequence: CSVEEIGEFRNTEAFF. Partial CDR3 DNA: TGCAGCGTTGAAGAAATCGGGGAGTTCAGAAACACTGAA. Together with reference TRBV29-1 and TRBJ1-1, the CDR3 gives the full variable domain: SAVISQKPSRDICQRGTSLTIQCQVDSQVTMMFWYRQQPGQSLTLIATANQGSEATYESGFVIDKFPISRPNLTFSTLTVSNMSPEDSSIYLCSVEEIGEFRNTEAFFGQGTRLTVV.

A word on this clone: The missing CDR3 end, 3 residues past where the read stops, is filled in from the germline J gene. This rearrangement joins TRBV5-1 to TRBJ2-2, with 9 bases lining up with TRBD1. The germline V gene encodes CDR1 SGHRS and CDR2 YFSETQ. The CDR3 runs 17 residues. This CDR3 reads CASSAQGAYSGANVLFF. CDR3 DNA, as far as it was read: TGCGCCAGCAGCGCACAGGGGGCCTACTCTGGGGCCAACGTG.

Concerning this clone: The read ends 3 residues shy of where the CDR3 ends; the end is completed using the germline J gene. V usage is TRBV5-5 and J usage is TRBJ1-5; TRBD1 matches 8 bases. This CDR3 is built from 15 residues. V dropped 0 bases and J dropped 4; count of bases not matched to a gene: 3. Germline CDR1 SGHKS, CDR2 YYEKEE (reference sequence). The CDR3 here is CASSLGQGLNQPQHF. The CDR3 DNA, read in part, is TGTGCCAGCAGCTTGGGACAGGGGCTTAATCAGCCC.

In the case of this clone: The read ends 3 residues shy of where the CDR3 ends; the end is completed using the germline J gene. The V call is TRBV13, the J call TRBJ2-5; perhaps TRBD1 as D (5 bases). The germline CDR1 and CDR2 sequences are PRHDT and FYEKMQ (reference sequence). Between the trimmed V and J ends, which lost 1 base and 3 bases, there was a span of 9 bases. This CDR3 contains 14 residues. The CDR3: CASSLVTGEETQYF. The covered CDR3 bases are TGTGCCAGCAGCTTAGTTACAGGAGAAGAGACC.

A word on this clone: The read stops 3 residues short of the end of the CDR3; the missing end is completed from the germline J gene. This chain joins TRBV9 and TRBJ2-3; D is perhaps TRBD1 (5 bases). Trimming removed 4 bases at V and 4 bases at J, with 7 bases between. Germline V CDR1 and CDR2: SGDLS, YYNGEE. This CDR3 comprises 12 residues. The CDR3 protein is CASSPGSDTQYF. The part of the CDR3 DNA that was read is TGTGCCAGCAGCCCAGGGTCAGATACG. Full variable domain (rest looked up from reference TRBV9 and TRBJ2-3): DSGVTQTPKHLITATGQRVTLRCSPRSGDLSVYWYQQSLDQGLQFLIQYYNGEERAKGNILERFSAQQFPDLHSELNLSSLELGDSALYFCASSPGSDTQYFGPGTRLTVL.

Of note for this clone: The DNA ends 3 residues before the CDR3 does, and the rest of the CDR3 is filled in from the germline J gene. The chain uses TRBV18 and TRBJ2-2, with unresolved D. V was cut by 4 bases and J by 6 bases, with 9 bases left in between. Germline CDR1 and CDR2: KGHSH and LQKENI. This CDR3 is built from 13 residues. CDR3 DNA (partial): TGTGCCAGCTCACGCACTTCCTCCGGGGAG. It translates to CASSRTSSGE. The CDR3 in its entirety is CASSRTSSGELFF.